Below, 26 T cell receptor beta chains from the same sample are listed, as sequenced in a study of cytomegalovirus exposure and HLA in healthy donors. The PCR made use of 60 Vbeta and 13 Jbeta primers. Assay used: immunoSEQ multiplex PCR; TCRdb lists only in-frame clones, some missing. The profile shows about 180,000 clones, 76% of them singletons. Input material: PBMCs. The receptors were sampled from a man aged 18 to 35 in good health and CMV-seronegative.

CDR3 amino acids: CASSLVTDQETQYF. The CDR3 DNA sequence: TGTGCCAGCAGCTTGGTGACAGATCAAGAGACCCAGTACTTC. The chain is built from TRBV5-4 and TRBJ2-5, with D perhaps matching TRBD1 (5 bases). V lost 0 bases and J lost 2, with 8 bases in between. The CDR3 sequence is 14 residues long. The germline gives CDR1 SGHNT, CDR2 YYREEE (reference sequence). The variable domain in full, completed from reference TRBV5-4 and TRBJ2-5, reads ETGVTQSPTHLIKTRGQQVTLRCSSQSGHNTVSWYQQALGQGPQFIFQYYREEENGRGNFPPRFSGLQFPNYSSELNVNALELDDSALYLCASSLVTDQETQYFGPGTRLLVL.

This rearrangement joins TRBV27 to TRBJ2-3, with 7 bases identical to TRBD1. Germline V gives CDR1 MNHEY, CDR2 SMNVEV (reference sequence). With 3 bases clipped from V and 9 bases from J, the junction kept 6 bases outside the gene matches. The CDR3 length is 13 residues. CDR3 sequence: CASSLLKQGTQYF. CDR3 DNA sequence: TGTGCCAGCAGTTTGCTAAAACAGGGGACGCAGTATTTT.

A single count supports this clone. V gene TRBV28 combines with J gene TRBJ2-7; 9 nucleotides match TRBD1. This CDR3 is 15 amino acids long. Germline V gene lookup returns CDR1 MDHEN and CDR2 SYDVKM. J was trimmed by 1 base and V by 2 bases; bases with no gene match: 3. The CDR3 DNA reads as TGTGCCAGCAGTTTAATGGGACAGGGTTCCTACGAGCAGTACTTC. It translates to CASSLMGQGSYEQYF.

This chain joins TRBV27 and TRBJ1-1, with D hard to call. Looked up from germline, CDR1 is MNHEY and CDR2 is SMNVEV (reference sequence). This CDR3 is built from 14 residues. Trimming removed 8 bases at V and 7 bases at J, with 20 bases between. CDR3 DNA sequence: TGTGCCAGCGGATTGCGGGCCTGGGAGGATGAAGCTTTCTTT. This gives the protein CASGLRAWEDEAFF.

The chain employs TRBV9 and TRBJ2-7, with D perhaps TRBD1 (5 bases). This CDR3 is 13 amino acids long. V was pared by 0 bases and J by 7 bases, with 11 bases between. From germline, CDR1 is SGDLS and CDR2 YYNGEE. CDR3 protein: CASSVEGEGEQYF. Here the CDR3 DNA reads TGTGCCAGCAGCGTAGAAGGGGAAGGAGAGCAGTACTTC.

The chain is built from TRBV7-3 and TRBJ2-5; 7 bases agree with TRBD2. The CDR3 contains 13 residues. V shed 5 bases and J 5 bases; nucleotides not matched to a gene: 5. Germline CDR1 is SGHTA and CDR2 is FQGTGA. The CDR3 is CASSRREGETQYF. CDR3 nucleotide sequence: TGTGCCAGCAGCCGCAGGGAGGGGGAGACCCAGTACTTC.

The chain has TRBV5-8 and TRBJ2-5; 8 nucleotides agree with TRBD1. The CDR3 loop spans 15 amino acids. Germline V CDR1 and CDR2: SGHTS, YDEGEE. V was pared by 5 bases and J by 7 bases, with 13 bases of the junction left unmatched. The CDR3 sequence is CASSPRTGPRRTQYF. CDR3 DNA: TGTGCCAGCAGTCCCCGGACAGGGCCTAGGAGGACCCAGTACTTC.

The gene calls are TRBV5-4 and TRBJ2-7, with D unclear. Trimming cost V 2 bases and J 4 bases, with 7 bases left between them. The CDR3 contains 12 residues. Germline CDR1 reads SGHNT; CDR2 reads YYREEE (reference sequence). The CDR3 protein is CASSFISYEQYF. CDR3 DNA sequence: TGTGCCAGCAGCTTTATATCGTACGAGCAGTACTTC.

The V gene is TRBV6-1, the J gene TRBJ1-5; TRBD1 matches 7 bases. This CDR3 is built from 15 residues. The V gene end was trimmed by 7 bases and the J gene end by 1 base; junction bases not matched to a gene: 7. Germline V gives CDR1 MNHNS, CDR2 SASEGT. CDR3 nucleotides: TGTGCCAGCAACCTAGACAGGGCCAGCAATCAGCCCCAGCATTTT. Its protein is CASNLDRASNQPQHF.

V and J are TRBV9 and TRBJ2-5; TRBD2 matches 12 bases. This CDR3 has 16 amino acids. V was pared by 0 bases and J by 5 bases, with 5 bases of the junction left unmatched. The germline V gene has CDR1 SGDLS and CDR2 YYNGEE. The DNA for the CDR3 is TGTGCCAGCAGCGTAGCTGCAGGGACTAGCGGGGAGACCCAGTACTTC. Its translation is CASSVAAGTSGETQYF.

The V and J genes are TRBV27 and TRBJ2-7; 9 positions agree with TRBD1. The V gene's germline CDR1 is MNHEY and CDR2 SMNVEV (reference sequence). This CDR3 spans 14 amino acids. The ends lost 7 bases at V and 6 bases at J; junction bases unmatched: 10. The CDR3 DNA sequence: TGTGCCAGCACTCCCGGGACAGGGTTTGGCGAGCAGTACTTC. Translation gives CASTPGTGFGEQYF.

V and J are TRBV6-5 and TRBJ2-7; D may be TRBD2 (5 bases). Germline assignment: CDR1 MNHEY and CDR2 SVGAGI. The CDR3 is made up of 14 amino acids. Trimming took off 5 bases at V and 3 bases at J, with 14 bases between the two ends. This CDR3 is CASSQRSCCYEQYF. Here the CDR3 DNA reads TGTGCCAGCAGTCAGCGGTCCTGTTGCTACGAGCAGTACTTC.

CDR3 coding DNA: TGTGCCAGTAGTAAAGAACAGGGGACCGGCAGCAATCAGCCCCAGCATTTT. This codes for CASSKEQGTGSNQPQHF. The chain carries TRBV19 and TRBJ1-5; TRBD1 aligns across 7 bases. Germline-derived CDR1 and CDR2 are LNHDA and SQIVND (reference sequence). CDR3 length equals 17 residues. The trim removed 4 bases at V and 1 base at J, leaving 10 bases unmatched. The entire variable domain, with the rest obtained from reference TRBV19 and TRBJ1-5, is as follows: DGGITQSPKYLFRKEGQNVTLSCEQNLNHDAMYWYRQDPGQGLRLIYYSQIVNDFQKGDIAEGYSVSREKKESFPLTVTSAQKNPTAFYLCASSKEQGTGSNQPQHFGDGTRLSIL.

The genes are TRBV7-9 and TRBJ2-7; TRBD1 aligns across 10 bases. Unmatched junction bases numbered 8, after V lost 4 bases and J lost 5 bases. Germline CDR1 SEHNR, CDR2 FQNEAQ (reference sequence). The CDR3 contains 15 residues. The CDR3 DNA is TGTGCCAGCAGCTCGTTGACAGGGGGCAGGAACGAGCAGTACTTC. This sequence encodes CASSSLTGGRNEQYF.

In this sample, this clone turned up a few times. An end of the junction does not agree with germline; a read error may underlie this. The CDR3 DNA is TGTGCTAGCAGCCAGACTAGCCGACAAGAGACCCAGTACTTC. Amino acids: CASSQTSRQETQYF. The chain carries TRBV7-7 and TRBJ2-5, with TRBD2 matching 7 bases. This CDR3 spans 14 amino acids. Looked up from germline, CDR1 is SSHAT and CDR2 is FNYEAQ (reference sequence).

The chain joins TRBV5-1 to TRBJ2-7; tentative D call: TRBD1 (6 bases). Per the germline V gene, CDR1 is SGHRS and CDR2 is YFSETQ. With 7 bases removed from V and 2 bases from J, the gap between germline ends came to 19 bases. The CDR3 extends over 15 amino acids. The CDR3 is CASAPDGQSPYEQYF. CDR3 in DNA: TGCGCCAGCGCGCCAGACGGACAGAGTCCCTACGAGCAGTACTTC.

This clone was recorded a few times. The chain joins TRBV28 to TRBJ2-7; the match to TRBD1 covers 10 bases. V dropped 7 bases and J dropped 6; count of bases not matched to a gene: 9. The CDR3 covers 14 residues. The germline CDR1 and CDR2 sequences are MDHEN and SYDVKM. Written as DNA, the CDR3 is TGTGCCAGCACTGAGCCGGGACAGGGGTTCGAGCAGTACTTC. Amino acid sequence: CASTEPGQGFEQYF.

The gene calls are TRBV28 and TRBJ1-1; D is ambiguous. Trimming pared 3 bases from V and 1 base from J, leaving 9 bases between. Germline-derived CDR1 and CDR2 are MDHEN and SYDVKM. CDR3 length equals 14 residues. For the CDR3, the DNA is TGTGCCAGCAGTTTGGGCAGTACGAACACTGAAGCTTTCTTT. Translated, it gives CASSLGSTNTEAFF.

This clone was seen a few times. The rearrangement links TRBV9 to TRBJ1-5; D unresolved. CDR3 length equals 15 residues. Germline V lookup: CDR1 SGDLS, CDR2 YYNGEE. Between the trimmed V and J ends, which lost 0 bases and 0 bases, there was a span of 7 bases. In nucleotides, the CDR3 is TGTGCCAGCAGCGTAGGCAGAAATAGCAATCAGCCCCAGCATTTT. Translation: CASSVGRNSNQPQHF.

This sequence joins TRBV27 and TRBJ1-5; D gene uncertain. The germline V and J ends were trimmed by 1 base and 4 bases, with 14 bases remaining between them. Germline lookup yields CDR1 MNHEY and CDR2 SMNVEV (reference sequence). The CDR3 length is 16 residues. This CDR3 is CASSLYVRAVNQPQHF. The DNA for the CDR3 is TGTGCCAGCAGTTTATACGTGAGGGCGGTGAATCAGCCCCAGCATTTT.

This clone was picked up one time. This chain's CDR3 is CARSRDRGLDEQYF. DNA of the CDR3: TGTGCCAGAAGCCGGGACAGGGGGCTGGACGAGCAGTACTTC. The V call is TRBV7-5, the J call TRBJ2-7; no check of the table's D call, TRBD1, against the DNA was made. TRBV7-5 has pseudogene status. This CDR3 has 14 amino acids.

This clone was seen just once. V gene TRBV6-5 combines with J gene TRBJ1-4; no clear D gene. CDR1 and CDR2 (germline): MNHEY, SVGAGI. The germline V and J ends were trimmed by 5 bases and 1 base, with 2 bases remaining between them. The CDR3 loop spans 12 amino acids. The CDR3 region has the DNA TGTGCCAGCAGTCAAACTAATGAAAAACTGTTTTTT. Translation: CASSQTNEKLFF.

This sequence joins TRBV19 and TRBJ2-2; no firm D call. Germline values: CDR1 LNHDA, CDR2 SQIVND (reference sequence). This CDR3 comprises 17 residues. The germline V and J ends were trimmed by 6 bases and 5 bases, with 22 bases remaining between them. The CDR3 bases are TGTGCCAGTAGCCCCCTTTCGGGTCGGCCAAGAACCGGGGAGCTGTTTTTT. This sequence encodes CASSPLSGRPRTGELFF.

The genes are TRBV30 and TRBJ2-2; D is unclear. V lost 0 bases to trimming and J lost 1 base, with 6 bases between them. CDR1 is GTSNPN, CDR2 SVGIG, per germline (reference sequence). The CDR3 runs 14 residues. CDR3 residues: CAWSVALNTGELFF. The CDR3, as DNA: TGTGCCTGGAGTGTAGCACTGAACACCGGGGAGCTGTTTTTT.

This clone was counted a few times. The chain joins TRBV6-5 to TRBJ1-2, with 11 bases matching TRBD1. Per germline, CDR1 MNHEY and CDR2 SVGAGI. CDR3 length: 15 residues. J gave up 6 bases and V 5 bases, and 8 bases lay outside the gene matches. CDR3 coding DNA: TGTGCCAGCAGTCCTCTTGGACAGGGGGCAAATGGCTACACCTTC. Amino acid sequence: CASSPLGQGANGYTF.

This clone was seen just once. The chain recombines TRBV12-2 with TRBJ2-7; no DNA check was done on the table's D call, TRBD1. TRBV12-2 is given as a pseudogene. The CDR3 has 15 residues. The CDR3 DNA is TGTGCAAGTCGGTTACCGGACAGCCTAAACTACGAGCAGTACTTC. The encoded protein is CASRLPDSLNYEQYF.